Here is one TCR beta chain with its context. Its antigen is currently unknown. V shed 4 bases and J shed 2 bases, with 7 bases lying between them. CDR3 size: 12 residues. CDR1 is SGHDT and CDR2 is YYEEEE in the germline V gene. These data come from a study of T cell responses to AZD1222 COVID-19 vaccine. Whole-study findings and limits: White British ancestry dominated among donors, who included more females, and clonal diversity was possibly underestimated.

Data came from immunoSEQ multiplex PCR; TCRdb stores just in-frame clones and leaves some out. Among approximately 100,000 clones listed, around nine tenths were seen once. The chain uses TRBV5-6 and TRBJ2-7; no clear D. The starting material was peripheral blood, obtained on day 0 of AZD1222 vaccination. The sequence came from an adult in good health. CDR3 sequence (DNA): TGTGCCAGCAGCCTAAACCCCTACGAGCAGTACTTC. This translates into CASSLNPYEQYF.